The 13 T cell receptor beta chains below all came from one sample that was sequenced in a study of T cell responses to AZD1222 COVID-19 vaccine. The protocol was immunoSEQ multiplex PCR, while the TCRdb copy is restricted to in-frame clones and leaves out a portion. The profile shows about 130,000 clones, about 91% of them singletons. The specimen comprised peripheral blood, sampled 28 days after the second AZD1222 dose. These receptors all stem from an adult who received the AZD1222 COVID-19 vaccine.

The chain recombines TRBV2 with TRBJ2-3, with a weak D call TRBD2 (5 bases). V lost 6 bases and J lost 1, with 11 bases in between. CDR3 length equals 14 residues. Germline CDR1 reads SNHLY; CDR2 reads FYNNEI. The CDR3: CASRAGGRTDTQYF. The CDR3 nucleotides read TGTGCCAGCAGGGCCGGAGGACGCACAGATACGCAGTATTTT.

The chain has TRBV21-1 and TRBJ2-4; the tabulated D call, TRBD1, remains unverified against the DNA. TRBV21-1 constitutes a pseudogene. The CDR3 runs 13 residues. The chain's CDR3 is CAKTEGGKNIQYF. As DNA, the CDR3 is TGTGCCAAGACAGAAGGGGGCAAAAACATTCAGTACTTC.

The rearrangement joins TRBV4-3 to TRBJ2-2; D may be TRBD2 (6 bases). The germline CDR1 and CDR2 sequences are LGHNA and YSLEER. Trimming took off 1 base at V and 5 bases at J, with 14 bases between the two ends. The CDR3 has 16 residues. The CDR3 coding sequence is TGCGCCAGCAGCCAAGTAGGGACTGCTATTACCGGGGAGCTGTTTTTT. Its protein is CASSQVGTAITGELFF.

The chain uses TRBV9 and TRBJ1-2, with D unclear. Germline CDR1 SGDLS, CDR2 YYNGEE. The CDR3 loop spans 15 amino acids. The V and J ends lost 1 base and 6 bases respectively, with 16 bases between them. The CDR3 DNA is TGTGCCAGCAGCGTAATTCCTTTTTTAAGCGATGGCTACACCTTC. Amino acids: CASSVIPFLSDGYTF.

This chain uses TRBV5-1 with TRBJ1-5; D is unclear. The germline CDR1 and CDR2 sequences are SGHRS and YFSETQ. V lost 0 bases to trimming and J lost 2 bases, with 6 bases between them. The CDR3 has 14 amino acids. The CDR3 loop is CASSLGAGNQPQHF. The CDR3, as DNA: TGCGCCAGCAGCTTGGGGGCGGGCAATCAGCCCCAGCATTTT.

V is TRBV19 and J is TRBJ2-3, with TRBD2 matching over 14 bases. The V segment lost 5 bases and the J segment 6 bases; nucleotides outside the gene matches: 10. Germline loops: CDR1 LNHDA, CDR2 SQIVND (reference sequence). The CDR3 spans 17 residues. CDR3 nucleotides: TGTGCCAGTAGTGGGACGGGACTAGCGGGAGCGGTGGATACGCAGTATTTT. This translates into CASSGTGLAGAVDTQYF.

The chain recombines TRBV6-5 with TRBJ1-6; maybe TRBD1 (5 bases). V was shortened by 7 bases and J by 10 bases, with 17 bases between the two germline ends. Germline values: CDR1 MNHEY, CDR2 SVGAGI. The CDR3 is made up of 14 amino acids. The CDR3 bases are TGTGCCAGCAATCCGACAGTTGCAAACTCACCCCTCCACTTT. Translation gives CASNPTVANSPLHF.

The rearrangement links TRBV19 to TRBJ1-5; 8 nucleotides align to TRBD1. This CDR3 has 15 amino acids. V lost 4 bases and J lost 6; bases outside the gene matches: 8. The germline V gene has CDR1 LNHDA and CDR2 SQIVND (reference sequence). CDR3 bases: TGTGCCAGTAGTAGCTCGGGACAGGCCAGTCAGCCCCAGCATTTT. Its translation: CASSSSGQASQPQHF.

V is TRBV6-5 and J is TRBJ2-3; D unclear. The CDR3 consists of 16 residues. Trimming cost V 2 bases and J 0 bases, with 12 bases left between them. Germline loops: CDR1 MNHEY, CDR2 SVGAGI. CDR3 amino acids: CASSYAGYLSTDTQYF. For the CDR3, the DNA is TGTGCCAGCAGTTACGCTGGTTACCTCAGCACAGATACGCAGTATTTT.

This chain connects TRBV7-8 to TRBJ2-2; 7 bases fit TRBD2. V lost 6 bases and J lost 0; bases outside the gene matches: 7. Germline V gene lookup returns CDR1 SGHVS and CDR2 FQNEAQ. The CDR3 covers 16 residues. DNA for the CDR3: TGTGCCAGCAGGGCGTGGGGGGGACCGAACACCGGGGAGCTGTTTTTT. It specifies CASRAWGGPNTGELFF.

This clone was counted once. Other DNA sequences of this sample code for an identical CDR3. This rearrangement joins TRBV5-1 to TRBJ1-1; a possible D gene is TRBD1 (6 bases). This CDR3 contains 15 residues. The germline V and J ends were trimmed by 0 bases and 0 bases, with 9 bases remaining between them. Germline-derived CDR1 and CDR2 are SGHRS and YFSETQ. The CDR3 sequence: CASSLVPGVNTEAFF. The DNA for the CDR3 is TGCGCCAGCAGCTTGGTCCCAGGGGTGAACACTGAAGCTTTCTTT.

The rearrangement joins TRBV19 to TRBJ2-6, with 7 nucleotides matching TRBD1. Trimming took 5 bases from V and 0 from J; bases not matched to a gene: 4. Germline assignment: CDR1 LNHDA and CDR2 SQIVND (reference sequence). The CDR3 sequence is 16 residues long. This CDR3 reads CASSSYRGSGANVLTF. DNA for the CDR3: TGTGCCAGTAGTTCCTACAGGGGCTCTGGGGCCAACGTCCTGACTTTC.

The J gene is TRBJ2-5, the V gene TRBV7-3; 10 nucleotides agree with TRBD2. Germline loops: CDR1 SGHTA, CDR2 FQGTGA. V trimming: 1 base; J trimming: 4 bases; junction bases outside the gene matches: 6. The CDR3 has 16 residues. This CDR3 is CASSLSGLAGVETQYF. In DNA form, the CDR3 reads TGTGCCAGCAGCTTAAGCGGGCTAGCGGGAGTAGAGACCCAGTACTTC.